This is a list of T cell receptor beta chains from one sample in a study of T cell repertoires in cytomegalovirus infection. From the reads, TCRdb called clonotypes with MiXCR, one entry per CDR3 protein. Of under 150,000 distinct CDR3 sequences listed, around 25% are singletons. These TCRs' antigens remain unknown. The specimen sequenced was PBMCs, sequenced either directly or after in vitro stimulation (not recorded which). The receptors originated from a human donor in good health (CMV status not recorded). Some clones in this sample may be carry-over from other donors' samples. Each CDR3 is given with its conserved first and last residue. The D gene is left open where the match is weak. The size entry is marked missing in some rows and otherwise reads once, few, many or a size class.

j_gene	abundance	d_gene	v_gene	CDR3nt	CDR3aa
TRBJ1-5	few	TRBD1	TRBV24-1	TGTGCCACCAGTGACCCACAGGGGCCGGGGACGACCCAGCATTTT	CATSDPQGPGTTQHF
TRBJ1-4	many	TRBD1	TRBV20-1	TGCAGTGCTGGACAGGGGGGGTTCGAAAAACTGTTTTTT	CSAGQGGFEKLFF
TRBJ2-3	.	TRBD2	TRBV30	TGTGCCTGGAGTGTAACTAGCGGGAGAGATACGCAGTATTTT	CAWSVTSGRDTQYF
TRBJ1-3	many	.	TRBV5-4	TGTGCCAGCAGCGGACCGCTTGGAAACACCATATATTTT	CASSGPLGNTIYF
TRBJ2-1	few	.	TRBV7-2	TGTGCCAGCAGCCCCCCGACTAGGCCCAATGAGCAGTTCTTC	CASSPPTRPNEQFF
TRBJ2-7	.	TRBD2	TRBV28	TGTGCCAGCAGTTCCTTAGGGACTAGCGCAACCTACGAGCAGTACTTC	CASSSLGTSATYEQYF
TRBJ2-7	few	TRBD2	TRBV2	TGTGCCAGCAGTCCCCTACTAGCGGGAGGGGACGAGCAGTACTTC	CASSPLLAGGDEQYF
TRBJ2-1	few	.	TRBV12-3/TRBV12-4	TGTGCCAGCAGTTTACTCAGGGCAGTCGAGGAGCAGTTCTTC	CASSLLRAVEEQFF
TRBJ1-5	.	.	TRBV28	TGTGCCAGCAGTCCCGGGGGGGGAGGAAATCAGCCCCAGCATTTT	CASSPGGGGNQPQHF
TRBJ1-5	many	.	TRBV6-5	TGTGCCAGCAGTTACGATTCGGCAGGGATCAATCAGCCCCAGCATTTT	CASSYDSAGINQPQHF
TRBJ2-5	many	TRBD2	TRBV7-2	TGTGCCAGCAGCTTGAGTTTGGCTAGCGGGACACACGATCAAGAGACCCAGTACTTC	CASSLSLASGTHDQETQYF